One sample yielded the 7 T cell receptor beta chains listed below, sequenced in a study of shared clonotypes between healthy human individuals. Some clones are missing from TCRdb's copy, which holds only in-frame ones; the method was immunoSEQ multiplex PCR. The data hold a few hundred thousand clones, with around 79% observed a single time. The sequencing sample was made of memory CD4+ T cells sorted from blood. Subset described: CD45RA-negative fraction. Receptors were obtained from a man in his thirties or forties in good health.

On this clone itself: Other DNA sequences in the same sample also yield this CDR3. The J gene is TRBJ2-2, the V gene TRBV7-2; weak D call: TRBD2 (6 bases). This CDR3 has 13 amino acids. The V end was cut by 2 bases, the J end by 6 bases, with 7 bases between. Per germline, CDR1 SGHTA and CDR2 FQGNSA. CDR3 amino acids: CASSLRRAGELFF. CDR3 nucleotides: TGTGCCAGCAGCTTAAGGAGGGCCGGGGAGCTGTTTTTT.

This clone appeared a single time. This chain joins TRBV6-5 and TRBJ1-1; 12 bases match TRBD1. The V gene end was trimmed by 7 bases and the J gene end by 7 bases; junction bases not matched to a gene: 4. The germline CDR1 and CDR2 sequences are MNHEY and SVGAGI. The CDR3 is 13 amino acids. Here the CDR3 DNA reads TGTGCCAGCAAGGGGACAGGGGGCTTTGAAGCTTTCTTT. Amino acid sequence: CASKGTGGFEAFF.

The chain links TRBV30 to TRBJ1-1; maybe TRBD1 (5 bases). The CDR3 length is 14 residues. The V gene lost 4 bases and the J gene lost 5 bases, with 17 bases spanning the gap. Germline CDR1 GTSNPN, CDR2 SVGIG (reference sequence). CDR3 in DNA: TGTGCCTGGATATATGGGGGACCGAGTACTGAAGCTTTCTTT. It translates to CAWIYGGPSTEAFF. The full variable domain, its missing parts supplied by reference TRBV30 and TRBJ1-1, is SQTIHQWPATLVQPVGSPLSLECTVEGTSNPNLYWYRQAAGRGLQLLFYSVGIGQISSEVPQNLSASRPQDRQFILSSKKLLLSDSGFYLCAWIYGGPSTEAFFGQGTRLTVV.

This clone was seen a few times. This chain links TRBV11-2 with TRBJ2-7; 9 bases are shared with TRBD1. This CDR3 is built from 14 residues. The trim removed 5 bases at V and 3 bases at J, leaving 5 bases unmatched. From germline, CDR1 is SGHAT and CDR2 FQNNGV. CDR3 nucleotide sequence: TGTGCCAGCAGCACGGGACAGGGTAGCTACGAGCAGTACTTC. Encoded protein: CASSTGQGSYEQYF.

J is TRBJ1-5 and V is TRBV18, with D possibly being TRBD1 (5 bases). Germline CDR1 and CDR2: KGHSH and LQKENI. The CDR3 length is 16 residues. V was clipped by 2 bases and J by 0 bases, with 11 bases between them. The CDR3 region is CASSPRGHTSNQPQHF. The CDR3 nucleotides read TGTGCCAGCTCACCAAGAGGACATACTAGCAATCAGCCCCAGCATTTT.

This CDR3 reads CASSTDTRVDTQYF. In DNA form, the CDR3 reads TGTGCCAGCAGCACAGACACTCGGGTGGATACGCAGTATTTT. The chain recombines TRBV27 with TRBJ2-3; D uncertain. Germline CDR1 is MNHEY and CDR2 is SMNVEV (reference sequence). Trimming cost V 6 bases and J 6 bases, with 16 bases left between them. The CDR3 has 14 amino acids.

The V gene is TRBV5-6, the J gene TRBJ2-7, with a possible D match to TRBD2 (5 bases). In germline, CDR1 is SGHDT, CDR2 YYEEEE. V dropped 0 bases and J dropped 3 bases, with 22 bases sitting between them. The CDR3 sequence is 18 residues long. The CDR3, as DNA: TGTGCCAGCAGCTTGGTGAGGGTTGGGGAAGGGAAACGCTACGAGCAGTACTTC. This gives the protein CASSLVRVGEGKRYEQYF.